A single sample is the source of the 26 T cell receptor beta chains below, sequenced in a study of blood T cell repertoires in COVID-19. The data were produced by immunoSEQ multiplex PCR, yet TCRdb's version contains in-frame clones alone and is incomplete. The data hold approximately 330,000 clones, with about nine tenths observed a single time. Sequences were obtained from peripheral blood. These receptors were taken from a man aged 25-45 years with COVID-19, enrolled during active disease.

The sample holds one count of this clone. This rearrangement joins TRBV29-1 to TRBJ1-1, with D uncertain. The length of the CDR3 is 11 residues. Germline loops: CDR1 SQVTM, CDR2 ANQGSEA. Here the CDR3 DNA reads TGCAGTGCGGGTGGAGGCACTGAAGCTTTCTTT. Its protein product is CSAGGGTEAFF.

The V and J genes are TRBV29-1 and TRBJ2-4; 11 nucleotides line up with TRBD2. CDR1 and CDR2 from the germline V gene are SQVTM and ANQGSEA. This CDR3 is built from 16 residues. V lost 0 bases, J lost 9 bases, and 10 bases stayed unmatched. The chain's CDR3 is CSVEDHSGRARSIQYF. CDR3 bases: TGCAGCGTTGAAGACCATAGCGGGAGGGCCAGATCCATTCAGTACTTC.

Note on this clone: The identical CDR3 is also encoded by other nucleotide sequences in the sample. The V call is TRBV28, the J call TRBJ2-5, with D unclear. V was shortened by 3 bases and J by 5 bases, with 4 bases between the two germline ends. The CDR3 length is 11 residues. CDR1 and CDR2 (germline): MDHEN, SYDVKM. The CDR3 loop reads CASSFLETQYF. For the CDR3, the DNA is TGTGCCAGCAGTTTTCTGGAGACCCAGTACTTC.

The chain links TRBV6-2 or TRBV6-3 to TRBJ2-7, with 8 bases identical to TRBD1. The CDR3 is 17 amino acids. The V gene end was trimmed by 2 bases and the J gene end by 5 bases; junction bases not matched to a gene: 14. Germline values: CDR1 MNHEY, CDR2 SVGEGT. The CDR3 DNA reads as TGTGCCAGCAGTTACGAGTTCGGAGGACAGGGACCACACGAGCAGTACTTC. Translation gives CASSYEFGGQGPHEQYF.

The rearrangement links TRBV2 to TRBJ2-5; 7 nucleotides match TRBD1. The CDR3 runs to 12 residues. Germline V gene data show CDR1 as SNHLY and CDR2 as FYNNEI. The J segment lost 5 bases and the V segment lost 7 bases, leaving 4 bases of the junction unmatched. In DNA, the CDR3 is TGTGCCAGCACCGGACAGGAGGAGACCCAGTACTTC. This codes for CASTGQEETQYF.

About this clone itself: A read error may be the cause here, since a much bigger clone is one base away. Within the sample, other DNA sequences also encode this same CDR3. This chain links TRBV5-1 with TRBJ2-2; 9 bases align to TRBD1. This CDR3 spans 15 amino acids. Per germline, CDR1 SGHRS and CDR2 YFSETQ. This CDR3 is CASSYSQGAGGELFF. CDR3 coding DNA: TGTGCCAGCAGCTATTCACAGGGGGCCGGCGGGGAGCTGTTTTTT.

In this sample, this clone turned up once. This chain links TRBV18 with TRBJ1-2; tentatively, D is TRBD1 (6 bases). Trimming took 1 base from V and 2 from J, leaving 8 bases between them. This CDR3 has 14 amino acids. Germline V gene data show CDR1 as KGHSH and CDR2 as LQKENI. The CDR3 sequence is CASSPRQDNYGYTF. The CDR3 DNA sequence: TGTGCCAGCTCACCACGACAGGACAACTATGGCTACACCTTC.

Here the CDR3 reads CASSPSGRAYEQYF. The CDR3 DNA reads as TGTGCCAGCAGCCCCAGCGGGAGGGCCTACGAGCAGTACTTC. The V and J genes are TRBV28 and TRBJ2-7; 10 bases match TRBD2. The CDR3 has 14 residues. Germline CDR1 and CDR2: MDHEN and SYDVKM. V trimming: 6 bases; J trimming: 2 bases; junction bases outside the gene matches: 4.

The chain is built from TRBV5-5 and TRBJ2-1; D is possibly TRBD1 (5 bases). The V and J ends lost 4 bases and 11 bases respectively, with 22 bases between them. Germline loops: CDR1 SGHKS, CDR2 YYEKEE (reference sequence). CDR3 size: 15 residues. The CDR3 region is CASSLRVDLQSQQFF. The CDR3 DNA follows: TGTGCCAGCAGCCTCAGGGTGGATCTACAATCTCAGCAGTTCTTC.

The rearrangement links TRBV4-1 to TRBJ2-2, with 8 bases fitting TRBD2. CDR1 is MGHRA, CDR2 YSYEKL, per germline. CDR3 length equals 13 residues. The V gene end was trimmed by 4 bases and the J gene end by 8 bases; junction bases not matched to a gene: 3. The CDR3 DNA sequence: TGCGCCAGCAGCCCCAGCGGGAGAGGGGAGCTGTTTTTT. It yields the protein CASSPSGRGELFF.

The chain employs TRBV27 and TRBJ2-7; 8 bases match TRBD2. The trim removed 5 bases at V and 3 bases at J, leaving 9 bases unmatched. The germline V gene has CDR1 MNHEY and CDR2 SMNVEV (reference sequence). CDR3 length: 15 residues. CDR3 nucleotides: TGTGCCAGCAGTCCCGATAGCGGGGAATACTACGAGCAGTACTTC. It translates to CASSPDSGEYYEQYF.

This chain links TRBV24-1 with TRBJ2-1, with 14 bases that match TRBD2. The germline V gene encodes CDR1 KGHDR and CDR2 SFDVKD. V lost 5 bases and J lost 2; bases outside the gene matches: 7. The CDR3 runs to 18 residues. The CDR3 DNA sequence: TGTGCCACCAGTGGTTCAGGGGGACTAGCGGGAGCCTACAATGAGCAGTTCTTC. Amino acids: CATSGSGGLAGAYNEQFF.

V is TRBV6-2 or TRBV6-3 and J is TRBJ2-1, with D possibly being TRBD2 (5 bases). The CDR3 is made up of 14 amino acids. Per germline, CDR1 MNHEY and CDR2 SVGEGT. V lost 2 bases and J 7 bases, leaving 12 bases between the germline ends. In DNA, the CDR3 is TGTGCCAGCAGTTACGTGGGAGTGGGGAATGAGCAGTTCTTC. Its protein is CASSYVGVGNEQFF.

In DNA, the CDR3 is TGTGCCAGCAGTGAGAGGGACGAGCAGTACTTC. Translation: CASSERDEQYF. V is TRBV6-1 and J is TRBJ2-7; perhaps TRBD2 as D (5 bases). The CDR3 has 11 amino acids. Germline values: CDR1 MNHNS, CDR2 SASEGT. Trimming shortened V by 3 bases and J by 5 bases, and 5 bases separated the two germline ends.

This clone was picked up a small number of times. This chain links TRBV7-9 with TRBJ2-2; 7 bases agree with TRBD2. Trimming took 5 bases from V and 5 from J; bases not matched to a gene: 14. The germline V gene has CDR1 SEHNR and CDR2 FQNEAQ (reference sequence). The CDR3 is 17 residues long. DNA of the CDR3: TGTGCCAGCAGCCCAGCGACGGCGGGAGTTAGGACCGGGGAGCTGTTTTTT. This translates into CASSPATAGVRTGELFF.

The rearrangement uses TRBV5-1 and TRBJ2-1; weak D call: TRBD2 (5 bases). This CDR3 comprises 18 residues. V was clipped by 5 bases and J by 1 base, with 22 bases between them. Germline V gene sequence: CDR1 SGHRS, CDR2 YFSETQ. The CDR3 region has the DNA TGCGCCAGCAGATCTTCGCTCGGGGTCATCGGTTCCTACAATGAGCAGTTCTTC. Its protein is CASRSSLGVIGSYNEQFF.

The rearrangement links TRBV18 to TRBJ2-1; 8 bases line up with TRBD2. Germline V CDR1 and CDR2: KGHSH, LQKENI. The V and J ends lost 3 bases and 1 base, in that order; junction bases with no gene match: 2. The CDR3 sequence is 15 residues long. Written as DNA, the CDR3 is TGTGCCAGCTCACCTCAGCGGGGGTCCTACAATGAGCAGTTCTTC. It specifies CASSPQRGSYNEQFF.

V gene TRBV5-6 combines with J gene TRBJ1-1; D call uncertain. Trimming took 2 bases from V and 1 from J, leaving 6 bases between them. This CDR3 has 13 amino acids. The germline CDR1 and CDR2 sequences are SGHDT and YYEEEE. The CDR3 sequence is CASSFARNTEAFF. Written as DNA, the CDR3 is TGTGCCAGCAGCTTTGCGAGGAACACTGAAGCTTTCTTT.

The gene calls are TRBV5-4 and TRBJ2-7, with 8 bases fitting TRBD2. Germline CDR1 is SGHNT and CDR2 is YYREEE (reference sequence). V was pared by 0 bases and J by 3 bases, with 2 bases of the junction left unmatched. The CDR3 extends over 14 amino acids. The CDR3 loop is CASSLDSGSYEQYF. DNA of the CDR3: TGTGCCAGCAGCTTGGACAGCGGGAGCTACGAGCAGTACTTC.

The chain couples TRBV5-6 to TRBJ1-3, with D tentatively TRBD1 (5 bases). Germline lookup yields CDR1 SGHDT and CDR2 YYEEEE. This CDR3 is 13 amino acids long. Trimming removed 7 bases at V and 4 bases at J, with 12 bases between. The CDR3 reads CASGRGSGNTIYF. The CDR3 coding sequence is TGTGCCAGCGGGAGGGGATCGGGAAACACCATATATTTT.

This chain connects TRBV18 to TRBJ2-7; D is unresolved. Trimming left V 0 bases short and J 9 bases short, with 9 bases between. The CDR3 extends over 12 amino acids. Germline CDR1 and CDR2: KGHSH and LQKENI. CDR3 nucleotides: TGTGCCAGCTCACCACCGAAAAAAGCGCAGTACTTC. Its translation: CASSPPKKAQYF.

The V gene is TRBV11-1, the J gene TRBJ2-5, with D tentatively TRBD2 (6 bases). There are 14 residues in the CDR3. Per germline, CDR1 SGHAT and CDR2 FQDESV (reference sequence). V shed 7 bases and J shed 6 bases, with 18 bases lying between them. The CDR3: CASTLEAGGQTQYF. As DNA, the CDR3 is TGTGCCAGCACCCTCGAAGCGGGTGGGCAGACCCAGTACTTC.

This chain joins TRBV5-5 and TRBJ1-1; weak D call: TRBD1 (5 bases). Germline V gene sequence: CDR1 SGHKS, CDR2 YYEKEE (reference sequence). With 3 bases removed from V and 0 bases from J, the gap between germline ends came to 6 bases. This CDR3 contains 13 residues. The CDR3 nucleotides read TGTGCCAGCAGCTGGGGCCTGAACACTGAAGCTTTCTTT. This sequence encodes CASSWGLNTEAFF.

The chain couples TRBV12-3 or TRBV12-4 to TRBJ1-1, with D possibly being TRBD1 (5 bases). There are 13 residues in the CDR3. V gave up 6 bases and J gave up 0 bases, with 8 bases separating them. In DNA form, the CDR3 reads TGTGCCAGCAGCCCGACAGTGAACACTGAAGCTTTCTTT. The encoded protein is CASSPTVNTEAFF.

The chain is built from TRBV28 and TRBJ1-1, with TRBD1 as a possible D gene (6 bases). The germline V gene encodes CDR1 MDHEN and CDR2 SYDVKM. The CDR3 runs to 15 residues. V was cut by 4 bases and J by 0 bases, with 12 bases left in between. CDR3 nucleotide sequence: TGTGCCAGCAGTTCCTCCGGGACACTGAACACTGAAGCTTTCTTT. Translation gives CASSSSGTLNTEAFF.

The chain combines TRBV7-2 with TRBJ2-2, with D tentatively TRBD2 (5 bases). The V and J ends lost 6 bases and 5 bases respectively, with 16 bases between them. The CDR3 sequence is 15 residues long. Germline CDR1 and CDR2: SGHTA and FQGNSA. CDR3 amino acids: CASRPETLATGELFF. The CDR3, as DNA: TGTGCCAGCAGACCGGAAACCCTAGCTACCGGGGAGCTGTTTTTT.